This TCR beta chain is from a study of control samples from healthy donors and cancer patients. The CDR3 totals 15 residues. The V and J ends lost 2 bases and 4 bases, in that order; junction bases with no gene match: 5. CDR1 and CDR2 from the germline V gene are SGHRS and YFSETQ. The repertoire was sequenced with immunoSEQ multiplex PCR; TCRdb's copy has only in-frame clones and lacks some. The profile shows approximately 93,000 clones, 85% to 90% of them singletons. The sample comprised PBMCs. This sequence joins TRBV5-1 and TRBJ2-3; TRBD2 matches 9 bases. The clonotype originates from a woman aged 45-65 years with colorectal cancer. In nucleotides, the CDR3 is TGCGCCAGCAGCTTAGAGCGGGGGGCCCCAGATACGCAGTATTTT. Translated: CASSLERGAPDTQYF.